The source of this T cell receptor beta chain is a study of T cells in Graves' hyperthyroidism and ophthalmopathy. RNA transcripts yielded amplified TCR beta CDR3 regions. First-round RT-PCR with HTBI primers amplified the TCR CDR3 region. TCRdb itself ran the multiplex PCR reads through MiXCR, one entry per CDR3 protein. The top ten hold roughly 11% of the sample, which has about 380,000 distinct CDR3 sequences, about 15% seen once. This CDR3 contains 15 residues. Germline loops: CDR1 LNHDA, CDR2 SQIVND (reference sequence). Trimming removed 7 bases from V and 0 bases from J, with 10 bases in between.

The sequenced sample consisted of blood. The V and J genes are TRBV19 and TRBJ2-6; D not resolved. The source of this sequence is an older woman with Graves' hyperthyroidism. The CDR3 spells CASKSFISGANVLTF. CDR3 sequence (DNA): TGTGCCAGTAAGTCCTTTATCTCTGGGGCCAACGTCCTGACTTTC.